This TCR beta chain was found in a study of CD4+ T cells in melanoma. Overall study results and limits: A reported correlation linked neoantigen-specific CD4+ T cells to CD8+, macrophage and B cell function. Neoantigen-specific CD4+ T cells in melanoma reportedly had diverse differentiation states.

Using immunoSEQ multiplex PCR, the repertoire was profiled, and TCRdb retains in-frame clones only, with some absent. The top ten hold about 16% of the sample, which has over 14,000 clones, roughly 63% seen once. In regard to this clone: Its antigen is unknown.

The CDR3 covers 16 residues. The V gene's germline CDR1 is SGHRS and CDR2 YFSETQ. V shed 5 bases and J 6 bases; nucleotides not matched to a gene: 13. The sequenced material came from cells from a culture (not recorded whether cultured in vitro). This sequence was found in a human donor with melanoma. The J gene is TRBJ2-2, the V gene TRBV5-1; 7 bases map to TRBD1. CDR3 residues: CASSYNRNRGSGELFF. The CDR3 DNA reads TGCGCCAGCAGTTATAACAGGAACAGGGGTTCCGGGGAGCTGTTTTTT.